One and the same sample provided the 25 T cell receptor beta chains below, sequenced in a study of T-cell memory formation after mild COVID-19. TCRdb called the 5' RACE reads again in MiXCR, with one record for every CDR3 protein. Of 500,000 to 550,000 distinct CDR3 sequences in the sample, roughly 22% were seen once. Sequenced input: PBMCs or a T cell subset sorted from them (not recorded which). These TCRs come from an adult woman who had mild COVID-19 (a few samples of this study predate the infection). Cell type and time point are not known.

The chain combines TRBV5-1 with TRBJ1-2; D is undetermined. CDR1 is SGHRS and CDR2 is YFSETQ in the germline V gene. There are 13 residues in the CDR3. Trimming cost V 0 bases and J 4 bases, with 7 bases left between them. CDR3 loop: CASSLEQPYGYTF. CDR3 DNA: TGCGCCAGCAGCTTGGAGCAACCCTATGGCTACACCTTC.

The gene calls are TRBV27 and TRBJ2-5; 8 bases line up with TRBD2. Germline CDR1 reads MNHEY; CDR2 reads SMNVEV (reference sequence). Germline trimming cut 5 bases from V and 2 bases from J; bases unmatched to any gene: 4. The CDR3 is made up of 14 amino acids. The chain's CDR3 is CASSRLALQETQYF. CDR3 in DNA: TGTGCCAGCAGTCGACTAGCGCTTCAAGAGACCCAGTACTTC.

This clonotype was counted a single time. V and J are TRBV25-1 and TRBJ1-2; D possibly corresponds to TRBD1 (6 bases). The length of the CDR3 is 14 residues. Between the trimmed V and J ends, which lost 2 bases and 9 bases, there was a span of 16 bases. Germline V gene sequence: CDR1 MGHDK, CDR2 SYGVNS. CDR3 DNA: TGTGCCAGCAGTGAAATGGGGGCCCGAGGTAGCTACACCTTC. It translates to CASSEMGARGSYTF.

This clonotype has a handful of counts. The gene calls are TRBV7-8 and TRBJ2-7; D could derive from TRBD1 or TRBD2 (5 bases each). The CDR3 runs to 14 residues. The germline gives CDR1 SGHVS, CDR2 FQNEAQ. Between the trimmed V and J ends, which lost 1 base and 3 bases, there was a span of 10 bases. CDR3 protein: CASSLEGRDYEQYF. CDR3 coding DNA: TGTGCCAGCAGCTTAGAGGGGAGAGACTACGAGCAGTACTTC.

V is TRBV10-3 and J is TRBJ2-3, with D possibly being TRBD1 or TRBD2 (5 bases each). CDR1 ENHRY and CDR2 SYGVKD come from the germline V gene. The CDR3 contains 16 residues. The V and J ends lost 0 bases and 6 bases respectively, with 16 bases between them. In DNA, the CDR3 is TGTGCCATCAGTGAGTCGCACCGGGATTCAGGGGATACGCAGTATTTT. Amino acids: CAISESHRDSGDTQYF.

This clonotype was seen only a few times. This chain joins TRBV21-1 and TRBJ2-7; TRBD1 is the table's D call and was not checked against the DNA. TRBV21-1 is classified as a pseudogene. The CDR3 is 16 amino acids. The CDR3 sequence: CASSKRVDRGDYEQYF. The CDR3 DNA is TGTGCCAGCAGCAAAAGGGTGGACAGGGGCGACTACGAGCAGTACTTC.

This clonotype was counted ten times or more. The genes are TRBV24-1 and TRBJ2-3; D may be TRBD2 (6 bases). This CDR3 has 18 residues. With 9 bases removed from V and 0 bases from J, the gap between germline ends came to 24 bases. Looked up from germline, CDR1 is KGHDR and CDR2 is SFDVKD. CDR3 in amino acids: CATSNGGGAGTSTDTQYF. In nucleotides, the CDR3 is TGTGCCACCTCAAATGGTGGCGGCGCAGGGACTAGCACAGATACGCAGTATTTT.

This clonotype was observed a handful of times. The chain recombines TRBV20-1 with TRBJ2-4; D perhaps matches TRBD2 (5 bases). Germline V lookup: CDR1 DFQATT, CDR2 SNEGSKA (reference sequence). This CDR3 comprises 16 residues. V gave up 4 bases and J gave up 0 bases, with 16 bases separating them. DNA of the CDR3: TGCAGTGCTATGCACGGGATCCTTCTAGCCAAAAACATTCAGTACTTC. Translating it yields CSAMHGILLAKNIQYF.

V is TRBV6-2 or TRBV6-3 and J is TRBJ1-2; a possible D gene is TRBD1 (5 bases). The CDR3 contains 12 residues. Per germline, CDR1 MNHEY and CDR2 SVGEGT. The germline V and J ends were trimmed by 6 bases and 8 bases, with 13 bases remaining between them. CDR3 nucleotide sequence: TGTGCCAGCAGCACCTGGGGCGGCGGCTACACCTTC. Its translation is CASSTWGGGYTF.

This chain uses TRBV15 with TRBJ2-7; D is undetermined. CDR3 length equals 15 residues. Trimming took 0 bases from V and 7 from J, leaving 16 bases between them. Germline CDR1 and CDR2: LNHNV and YYDKDF (reference sequence). The CDR3 sequence: CATSRDIAGLGEQYF. The CDR3 DNA is TGTGCCACCAGCAGAGATATTGCCGGATTGGGGGAGCAGTACTTC.

This clonotype appeared a single time. The genes are TRBV24-1 and TRBJ1-2; D remains ambiguous. The germline V and J ends were trimmed by 3 bases and 4 bases, with 17 bases remaining between them. CDR3 length: 16 amino acids. Germline V gene lookup returns CDR1 KGHDR and CDR2 SFDVKD. In DNA form, the CDR3 reads TGTGCCACCAGTGATCCCCGAGGGCCCGAAGGCTATGGCTACACCTTC. Translated: CATSDPRGPEGYGYTF.

This rearrangement joins TRBV20-1 to TRBJ2-7; D possibly corresponds to TRBD2 (6 bases). Germline-derived CDR1 and CDR2 are DFQATT and SNEGSKA (reference sequence). This CDR3 region has 14 residues. Between the trimmed V and J ends, which lost 1 base and 4 bases, there was a span of 14 bases. The CDR3: CSARASDRGYEQYF. DNA of the CDR3: TGCAGTGCTAGAGCGTCTGATCGGGGGTACGAGCAGTACTTC.

A few counts support this clonotype. J is TRBJ1-2 and V is TRBV4-1, with no clear D. Germline loops: CDR1 MGHRA, CDR2 YSYEKL. This CDR3 spans 13 amino acids. The V end was cut by 1 base, the J end by 6 bases, with 9 bases between. The CDR3 DNA reads TGCGCCAGCAGCCAAGTTGGGAGCGATGGCTACACCTTC. This codes for CASSQVGSDGYTF.

The table lists this clonotype with many counts. This chain connects TRBV11-2 to TRBJ1-1, with TRBD1 matching 8 bases. The CDR3 spans 16 residues. Germline trimming cut 5 bases from V and 0 bases from J; bases unmatched to any gene: 8. Germline assignment: CDR1 SGHAT and CDR2 FQNNGV. In nucleotides, the CDR3 is TGTGCCAGCAGCCCCGGACAGGGTGGTATGAACACTGAAGCTTTCTTT. This codes for CASSPGQGGMNTEAFF.

The rearrangement uses TRBV5-1 and TRBJ2-3; D ambiguous. This CDR3 has 18 amino acids. CDR1 SGHRS and CDR2 YFSETQ come from the germline V gene. V lost 0 bases, J lost 3 bases, and 20 bases lay in between. CDR3: CASSLVRGLLPTTDTQYF. In nucleotides, the CDR3 is TGCGCCAGCAGCTTGGTTCGTGGGTTACTACCGACGACAGATACGCAGTATTTT.

CDR3 amino acids: CSAASPNRVDIQYF. The CDR3 DNA reads TGCAGTGCCGCTAGTCCGAACCGGGTGGACATTCAGTACTTC. The V gene is TRBV20-1, the J gene TRBJ2-4; no clear D. Between the trimmed V and J ends, which lost 6 bases and 8 bases, there was a span of 20 bases. Germline CDR1 DFQATT, CDR2 SNEGSKA (reference sequence). The CDR3 is 14 residues long.

This clonotype was counted between two and nine times. The DNA of the CDR3 is TGCGCCAGCAGCTTGGCCCTGCTCAGGGGGTCCACAGATACGCAGTATTTT. It is translated as CASSLALLRGSTDTQYF. This chain uses TRBV5-1 with TRBJ2-3; 7 bases fit TRBD1. Germline V gene lookup returns CDR1 SGHRS and CDR2 YFSETQ. After removal of 0 bases from V and 2 bases from J, the junction contained 9 bases not matched to a gene. This CDR3 comprises 17 residues. Filled out from reference TRBV5-1 and TRBJ2-3, the complete variable domain reads KAGVTQTPRYLIKTRGQQVTLSCSPISGHRSVSWYQQTPGQGLQFLFEYFSETQRNKGNFPGRFSGRQFSNSRSEMNVSTLELGDSALYLCASSLALLRGSTDTQYFGPGTRLTVL.

The chain couples TRBV14 to TRBJ2-5, with D unresolved. V lost 3 bases and J 7 bases, leaving 9 bases between the germline ends. This CDR3 has 12 amino acids. Germline loops: CDR1 SGHDN, CDR2 FVKESK. The CDR3 bases are TGTGCCAGCAGCCAGGCGCCACGGACCCAGTACTTC. Residues: CASSQAPRTQYF.

The chain joins TRBV19 to TRBJ1-2; the D is unclear. The V gene lost 7 bases and the J gene lost 2 bases, with 11 bases spanning the gap. This CDR3 contains 13 residues. Germline V lookup: CDR1 LNHDA, CDR2 SQIVND (reference sequence). In DNA, the CDR3 is TGTGCCAGTACCATGGGCGGAAACTATGGCTACACCTTC. The encoded protein is CASTMGGNYGYTF.

The chain recombines TRBV20-1 with TRBJ2-5; D is possibly TRBD2 (6 bases). The germline CDR1 and CDR2 sequences are DFQATT and SNEGSKA (reference sequence). This CDR3 is 15 amino acids long. The V and J ends lost 4 bases and 5 bases respectively, with 20 bases between them. The CDR3 DNA reads TGCAGTGCTACCAATGCGGGGTCCCATGAGGAGACCCAGTACTTC. Its translation: CSATNAGSHEETQYF.

CDR3 coding DNA: TGTGCCAGCAGCCAAGGGACCGGGACTAGCCACAATGAGCAGTTCTTC. Its protein is CASSQGTGTSHNEQFF. The chain recombines TRBV4-2 with TRBJ2-1; 9 bases fit TRBD2. The CDR3 spans 16 residues. The V gene end was trimmed by 1 base and the J gene end by 5 bases; junction bases not matched to a gene: 6. Germline values: CDR1 LGHNA, CDR2 YNFKEQ.

This sequence joins TRBV7-2 and TRBJ2-1; TRBD1 agrees at 7 bases. Per the germline V gene, CDR1 is SGHTA and CDR2 is FQGNSA. The CDR3 contains 15 residues. After removal of 3 bases from V and 7 bases from J, the junction contained 9 bases not matched to a gene. CDR3 in amino acids: CASSLVQGVSNEQFF. The CDR3 DNA is TGTGCCAGCAGCTTGGTTCAGGGGGTATCGAATGAGCAGTTCTTC.

This clonotype showed up just a few times. The V gene is TRBV6-2 or TRBV6-3, the J gene TRBJ2-7, with 8 bases identical to TRBD2. This CDR3 is 13 amino acids long. CDR1 and CDR2 (germline): MNHEY, SVGEGT. Unmatched junction bases numbered 5, after V lost 7 bases and J lost 3 bases. The chain's CDR3 is CASNYREGYEQYF. The CDR3 DNA follows: TGTGCCAGCAACTATCGGGAGGGCTACGAGCAGTACTTC.

V and J are TRBV20-1 and TRBJ2-1, with 13 bases lining up with TRBD2. This CDR3 is 14 amino acids long. Germline V gives CDR1 DFQATT, CDR2 SNEGSKA (reference sequence). J gave up 6 bases and V 6 bases, and 5 bases lay outside the gene matches. CDR3 sequence reads: CSARLAGGSNEQFF. In DNA form, the CDR3 reads TGCAGTGCCAGACTAGCGGGGGGAAGCAATGAGCAGTTCTTC.

This chain joins TRBV5-1 and TRBJ2-2; D is unclear. The CDR3 is 12 amino acids. V lost 0 bases and J lost 7, with 4 bases in between. CDR1 is SGHRS and CDR2 is YFSETQ in the germline V gene. CDR3 sequence: CASSLEGGELFF. In DNA form, the CDR3 reads TGCGCCAGCAGCTTGGAGGGCGGGGAGCTGTTTTTT.